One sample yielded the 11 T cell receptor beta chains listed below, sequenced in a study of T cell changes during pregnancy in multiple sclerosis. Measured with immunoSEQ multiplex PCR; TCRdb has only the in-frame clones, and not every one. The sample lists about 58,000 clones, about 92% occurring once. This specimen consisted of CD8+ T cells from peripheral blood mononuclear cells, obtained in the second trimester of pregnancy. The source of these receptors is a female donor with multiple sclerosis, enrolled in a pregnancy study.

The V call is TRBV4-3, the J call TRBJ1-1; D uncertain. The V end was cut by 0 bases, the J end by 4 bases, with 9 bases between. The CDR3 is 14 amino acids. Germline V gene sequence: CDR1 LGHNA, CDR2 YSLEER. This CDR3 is CASSQEAPFTEAFF. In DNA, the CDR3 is TGCGCCAGCAGCCAAGAAGCGCCGTTCACTGAAGCTTTCTTT.

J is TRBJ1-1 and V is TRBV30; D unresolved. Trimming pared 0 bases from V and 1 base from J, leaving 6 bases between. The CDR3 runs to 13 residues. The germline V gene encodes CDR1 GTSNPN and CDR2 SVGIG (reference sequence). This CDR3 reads CAWSVLRNTEAFF. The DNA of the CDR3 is TGTGCCTGGAGTGTACTGAGGAACACTGAAGCTTTCTTT.

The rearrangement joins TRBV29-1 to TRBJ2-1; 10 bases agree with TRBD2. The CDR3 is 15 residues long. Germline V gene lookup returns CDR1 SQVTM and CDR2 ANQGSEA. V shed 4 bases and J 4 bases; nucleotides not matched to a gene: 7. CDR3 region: CSVALLAGVYNEQFF. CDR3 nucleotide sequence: TGCAGCGTTGCTTTGCTAGCGGGGGTTTACAATGAGCAGTTCTTC.

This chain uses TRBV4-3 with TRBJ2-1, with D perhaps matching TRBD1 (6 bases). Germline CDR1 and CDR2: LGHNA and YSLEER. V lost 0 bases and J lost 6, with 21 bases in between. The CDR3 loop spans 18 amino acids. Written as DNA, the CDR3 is TGCGCCAGCAGCCAAGATAGAGTTAGGGGGTACCCTACCAATGAGCAGTTCTTC. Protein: CASSQDRVRGYPTNEQFF.

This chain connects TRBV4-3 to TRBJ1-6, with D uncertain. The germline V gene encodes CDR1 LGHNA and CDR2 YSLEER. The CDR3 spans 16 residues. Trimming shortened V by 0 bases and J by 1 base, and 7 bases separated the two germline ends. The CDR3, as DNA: TGCGCCAGCAGCCAAGAACGGGGATCCTATAATTCACCCCTCCACTTT. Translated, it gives CASSQERGSYNSPLHF.

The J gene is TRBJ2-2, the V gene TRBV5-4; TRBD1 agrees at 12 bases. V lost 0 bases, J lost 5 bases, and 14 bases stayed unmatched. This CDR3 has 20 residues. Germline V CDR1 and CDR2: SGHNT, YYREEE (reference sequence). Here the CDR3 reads CASSLAQPGQGASWTGELFF. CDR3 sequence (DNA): TGTGCCAGCAGCTTGGCGCAACCGGGACAGGGGGCCTCGTGGACCGGGGAGCTGTTTTTT. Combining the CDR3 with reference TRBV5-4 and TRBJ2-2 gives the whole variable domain ETGVTQSPTHLIKTRGQQVTLRCSSQSGHNTVSWYQQALGQGPQFIFQYYREEENGRGNFPPRFSGLQFPNYSSELNVNALELDDSALYLCASSLAQPGQGASWTGELFFGEGSRLTVL.

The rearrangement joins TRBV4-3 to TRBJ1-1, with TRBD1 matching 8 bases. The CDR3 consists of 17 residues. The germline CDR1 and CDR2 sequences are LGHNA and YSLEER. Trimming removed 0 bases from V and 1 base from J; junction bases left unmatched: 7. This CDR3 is CASSQDPLTGANTEAFF. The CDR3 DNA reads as TGCGCCAGCAGCCAAGATCCCCTGACAGGGGCGAACACTGAAGCTTTCTTT.

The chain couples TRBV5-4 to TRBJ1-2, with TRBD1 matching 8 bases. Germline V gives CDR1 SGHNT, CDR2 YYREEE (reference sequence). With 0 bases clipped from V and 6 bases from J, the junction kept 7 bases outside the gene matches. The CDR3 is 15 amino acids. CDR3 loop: CASSLADRGWDGYTF. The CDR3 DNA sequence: TGTGCCAGCAGCTTGGCCGACAGGGGCTGGGATGGCTACACCTTC. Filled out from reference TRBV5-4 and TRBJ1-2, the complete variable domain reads ETGVTQSPTHLIKTRGQQVTLRCSSQSGHNTVSWYQQALGQGPQFIFQYYREEENGRGNFPPRFSGLQFPNYSSELNVNALELDDSALYLCASSLADRGWDGYTFGSGTRLTVV.

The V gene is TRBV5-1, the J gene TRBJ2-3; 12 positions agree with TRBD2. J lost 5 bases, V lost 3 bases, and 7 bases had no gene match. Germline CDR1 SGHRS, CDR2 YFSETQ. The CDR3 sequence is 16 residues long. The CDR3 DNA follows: TGCGCCAGCAGCTCGAGACTAGCGGGGGCTAAAGATACGCAGTATTTT. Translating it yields CASSSRLAGAKDTQYF.

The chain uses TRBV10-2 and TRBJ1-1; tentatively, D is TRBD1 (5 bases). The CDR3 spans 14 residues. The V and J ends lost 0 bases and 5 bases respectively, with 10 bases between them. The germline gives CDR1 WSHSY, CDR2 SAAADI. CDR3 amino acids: CASSESWGRTEAFF. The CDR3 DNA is TGCGCCAGCAGTGAGTCTTGGGGGAGGACTGAAGCTTTCTTT.

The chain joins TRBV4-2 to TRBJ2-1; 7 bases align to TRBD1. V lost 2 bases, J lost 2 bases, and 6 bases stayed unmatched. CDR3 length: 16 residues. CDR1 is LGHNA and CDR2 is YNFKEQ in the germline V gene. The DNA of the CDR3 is TGTGCCAGCAGCCAAAAAACAGGGGCGACCTACAATGAGCAGTTCTTC. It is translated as CASSQKTGATYNEQFF.